The present T cell receptor beta chain was sequenced within a study of blood T cells in healthy people across ages. Details on this clonotype: Its antigen remains unknown.

CDR1 and CDR2 (germline): SGHAT, FQNNGV. V was shortened by 5 bases and J by 0 bases, with 9 bases between the two germline ends. The CDR3 spans 14 residues. It was with a sample-barcoded 5' primer and a J-beta primer mix that a second PCR of about 7 to 12 cycles was run. TCRdb reanalysed the 5' RACE reads using MiXCR and keeps one entry per CDR3 protein. In the table there are approximately 320,000 distinct CDR3 sequences, around 29% of which are singletons. Study-level results: Estimates of total diversity, which came from one million sequenced T cells, were considered to be underestimates. The CMV status of each donor remained undetermined, and this could have confounded shifts in expanded clonotypes.

The sequence was obtained from a woman aged 70-85 years in good health. This sequence joins TRBV11-2 and TRBJ2-3, with D unresolved. Sequenced sample: blood. The CDR3 DNA reads as TGTGCCAGCAGCGGGCCGTTAAGCACAGATACGCAGTATTTT. This sequence encodes CASSGPLSTDTQYF.